The TCR beta chain described here comes from a study of response to subunit inactivated influenza vaccine. Germline CDR1 is SQVTM and CDR2 is ANQGSEA. The CDR3 consists of 11 residues. Trimming took off 4 bases at V and 5 bases at J, with 6 bases between the two ends. TCRdb called the RT-PCR reads again in MiXCR, with one record for every CDR3 protein. This repertoire shows about 570,000 distinct CDR3 sequences, around 10% found once; its top ten account for roughly 11%. This clonotype was counted ten times or more. This same sample was also taken into another study, of T cells expressing NK-cell markers. From that report: TCR beta cDNA was generated via 5'RACE template switching incorporating UMIs. Expanded NKG2C+ T cell clones had unclear HCMV specificity.

V is TRBV29-1 and J is TRBJ2-1; D is uncertain. This TCR derives from a man between 50 and 59 years old who received an inactivated influenza vaccine. The source was PBMCs from blood, collected on the day of vaccination. CDR3 in DNA: TGCAGCGTTGCCAGCCACAATGAGCAGTTCTTC. This sequence encodes CSVASHNEQFF.